The 29 T cell receptor beta chains reported below all come from one sample, sequenced in a study of tumor-infiltrating lymphocytes in primary liver carcinoma (dated by TCRdb to 2016 to 2017). Sequencer: Illumina HiSeq 2500. Using a constant-region primer and ProtoScript II reverse transcriptase, TCRbeta-specific cDNA was reverse-transcribed from approximately 0.5 ug total RNA. Three nested multiplex PCR rounds, following a slightly modified ARM-PCR procedure, were used to build the TCRbeta libraries. Each of the first two PCR rounds ran for around 11 cycles using multiplex TRBV1-TRBV30 forward primers together with a Cbeta reverse primer. TCRdb reanalyzed the raw reads on its own, using fastp at Q25 for trimming and MiXCR for clone calling, and kept in-frame beta chains. Each record represents a unique CDR3 protein, reported with the most common genes and DNA among its rows. In all, the sample holds tens of thousands of distinct CDR3 sequences, and approximately 76% of those were seen once. The top ten clones comprise about 30% of the sample.

Without any cell sorting, total RNA and DNA were co-extracted from roughly 21-30 mg of bulk tissue using the AllPrep DNA/RNA mini kit. Sequencing was done on a sample of liver tumor tissue from sampling region 3. The cell subset or site label of this sample denotes: tumor region T3, left-lateral pole. The receptors stem from a woman aged 25 to 39 with primary liver carcinoma and hepatitis B virus infection.

By share, this clonotype counts as medium-sized (0.01 to 0.1%). This chain links TRBV30 with TRBJ1-5; possible D gene TRBD1, 6 bases. The CDR3 runs 13 residues. Trimming stripped 2 bases from V and 9 bases from J, with 14 bases between. The germline gives CDR1 GTSNPN, CDR2 SVGIG (reference sequence). CDR3 protein: CAWSPGAGGPQHF. CDR3 coding DNA: TGTGCCTGGAGTCCAGGGGCGGGAGGGCCCCAGCATTTT.

Notes on this clonotype: Since the CDR3 does not end with the conserved phenylalanine or tryptophan, this likely comes from a read error. The chain links TRBV6-1 to TRBJ2-3, with 11 bases aligning to TRBD2. The germline CDR1 and CDR2 sequences are MNHNS and SASEGT. This CDR3 region has 16 residues. CDR3 in amino acids: CTSTPGLADFTDMQYI. CDR3 bases: TGTACCAGCACCCCGGGACTAGCGGATTTCACAGATATGCAGTATATT.

A remark on this clonotype: One end of the junction does not line up with germline, which may come from a read error. The rearrangement uses TRBV6-5 and TRBJ1-6; no clear D. This CDR3 spans 13 amino acids. The germline gives CDR1 MNHEY, CDR2 SVGAGI. The CDR3 region has the DNA TGTGCCAGCTGTGTCTCCTATAATTCATCCCTCCATTTT. This encodes CASCVSYNSSLHF.

Remarks on this clonotype: A much bigger clone sits one base away, suggesting this may be a read error. The CDR3 is CASSLGGFDIGGTEVFF. DNA of the CDR3: TGCGCCAGCAGCTTAGGAGGGTTTGATATTGGGGGCACTGAAGTTTTCTTT. The chain has TRBV13 and TRBJ1-1; D is possibly TRBD1 (6 bases). Germline CDR1 reads PRHDT; CDR2 reads FYEKMQ (reference sequence). The CDR3 consists of 17 residues.

By share, this clonotype counts as medium-sized. The rearrangement uses TRBV7-9 and TRBJ2-7; D is possibly TRBD1 (5 bases). Germline CDR1 and CDR2: SEHNR and FQNEAQ (reference sequence). V lost 5 bases to trimming and J lost 2 bases, with 7 bases between them. The CDR3 covers 12 residues. CDR3 sequence reads: CASSADTYEQYF. In DNA form, the CDR3 reads TGTGCCAGCAGCGCGGACACCTACGAGCAGTACTTC.

CDR3 amino acids: CAISQVTSGRKETQYF. CDR3 nucleotides: TGCGCCATCAGTCAAGTGACTAGCGGGAGAAAGGAGACCCAGTACTTC. The chain couples TRBV4-3 to TRBJ2-5, with 12 bases that match TRBD2. Germline CDR1 reads LGHNA; CDR2 reads YSLEER. This CDR3 contains 16 residues. The V gene end was trimmed by 10 bases and the J gene end by 5 bases; junction bases not matched to a gene: 14.

This clonotype has a count of ten or more. This chain connects TRBV11-2 to TRBJ1-2; unclear D gene. Germline-derived CDR1 and CDR2 are SGHAT and FQNNGV. V lost 4 bases to trimming and J lost 2 bases, with 14 bases between them. This CDR3 has 15 amino acids. In DNA form, the CDR3 reads TGTGCCAGCAGCTCACCCGCGACCGACAACTATGGCTACACCTTC. Its translation is CASSSPATDNYGYTF.

Details on this clonotype: At one boundary the junction diverges from the germline segment, which might be a read error. This chain uses TRBV6-2 or TRBV6-3 with TRBJ1-5, with a tentative D call TRBD1 (5 bases). The CDR3 has 13 residues. Germline CDR1 is MNHEY and CDR2 is SVGEGT. The CDR3 bases are TGTGCCAACGGTTACCTGGACAATCAGCCTCAGCATTTT. Protein: CANGYLDNQPQHF.

Of note for this clonotype: At one boundary the junction diverges from the germline segment, which might be a read error. The chain is built from TRBV11-2 and TRBJ2-2, with D maybe TRBD2 (5 bases). Germline CDR1 and CDR2: SGHAT and FQNNGV. The CDR3 sequence is 16 residues long. The CDR3 loop reads CASSDGPNTNTGELFF. CDR3 coding DNA: TGTGCCAGCAGCGACGGACCCAACACGAACACCGGGGAGCTGTTTTTC.

About this clonotype itself: Compared with germline, one end of the junction differs, possibly owing to a read error. The chain links TRBV5-4 to TRBJ2-7; unclear D gene. Per germline, CDR1 SGHNT and CDR2 YYREEE (reference sequence). The CDR3 spans 15 residues. The CDR3 DNA reads as TGTACCAGCAGCTTGGCGACCTGGGCAGGCTACGAGCAGTACTTC. Its protein product is CTSSLATWAGYEQYF.

The chain carries TRBV11-2 and TRBJ2-3, with D perhaps TRBD2 (5 bases). Trimming removed 5 bases at V and 6 bases at J, with 24 bases between. CDR1 and CDR2 from the germline V gene are SGHAT and FQNNGV. This CDR3 is 17 amino acids long. The CDR3 region is CASSHRGSVSLMDTQYF. The CDR3 region has the DNA TGTGCCAGCAGCCATCGAGGGAGCGTGAGCCTCATGGATACGCAGTATTTT.

About this clonotype: One end of the junction does not line up with germline, which may come from a read error. The chain combines TRBV28 with TRBJ1-5; tentatively, D is TRBD1 (6 bases). This CDR3 comprises 12 residues. Germline CDR1 reads MDHEN; CDR2 reads SYDVKM. Here the CDR3 reads CANSLGGQPHHF. DNA of the CDR3: TGTGCCAACAGTTTAGGGGGTCAGCCCCACCATTTT.

This clonotype has just a few counts. The germline gene is not matched at one end of the junction; a read error may be the cause. The chain is built from TRBV4-3 and TRBJ2-7; D perhaps matches TRBD2 (5 bases). The CDR3 totals 18 residues. Per the germline V gene, CDR1 is LGHNA and CDR2 is YSLEER. The DNA of the CDR3 is TGTGCCAGCAGCCAAGCTGTGACGGGGTGTCACATTAGCTACGAGCAGTATTTC. Translation gives CASSQAVTGCHISYEQYF.

The rearrangement uses TRBV6-2 or TRBV6-3 and TRBJ1-5; no definite D call. Trimming took 5 bases from V and 3 from J, leaving 8 bases between them. The length of the CDR3 is 13 residues. The V gene's germline CDR1 is MNHEY and CDR2 SVGEGT. CDR3 sequence (DNA): TGTGCCAGCAGTCTCCGTGACAATCAGCCCCAGCATTTT. Its translation: CASSLRDNQPQHF.

Worth noting for this clonotype: This could be a read error, since a much larger clone is one nucleotide away. This chain joins TRBV24-1 and TRBJ2-1; TRBD1 is a possible D gene (6 bases). The CDR3 is 13 amino acids. Germline CDR1 and CDR2: KGHDR and SFDVKD. For the CDR3, the DNA is TGTGACACCAGGGACACTTCCTACAATGAGCAGTTCTTC. Its protein is CDTRDTSYNEQFF.

At least ten counts were recorded for this clonotype. The chain couples TRBV19 to TRBJ1-2, with 11 bases identical to TRBD1. The V and J ends lost 5 bases and 8 bases, in that order; junction bases with no gene match: 13. CDR3 length equals 16 residues. The V gene's germline CDR1 is LNHDA and CDR2 SQIVND (reference sequence). The CDR3 loop reads CASSPSSGQGASGYTF. The CDR3, as DNA: TGTGCCAGTAGTCCGAGCAGCGGACAGGGGGCGAGCGGCTACACCTTC.

This clonotype came up many times. Compared with germline, one end of the junction differs, possibly owing to a read error. V gene TRBV5-1 combines with J gene TRBJ2-1; 14 nucleotides line up with TRBD2. From germline, CDR1 is SGHRS and CDR2 YFSETQ. CDR3 length: 15 amino acids. In DNA form, the CDR3 reads TGCGCCAGCAGTTTGACGGGACTAGCGGGAGTTGAGCAGTCCTTC. Translation: CASSLTGLAGVEQSF. Drawing the rest from reference TRBV5-1 and TRBJ2-1, the complete variable domain is KAGVTQTPRYLIKTRGQQVTLSCSPISGHRSVSWYQQTPGQGLQFLFEYFSETQRNKGNFPGRFSGRQFSNSRSEMNVSTLELGDSALYLCASSLTGLAGVEQSFGPGTRLTVL.

The genes are TRBV11-3 and TRBJ2-3; D gene unclear. V dropped 3 bases and J dropped 1 base, with 8 bases sitting between them. Germline V gene data show CDR1 as SGHNT and CDR2 as YENEEA. The CDR3 spans 14 residues. CDR3 nucleotides: TGTGCCAGCAGCTTCCTGACGGGCACAGATACGCAGTATTTT. Amino acids: CASSFLTGTDTQYF.

As regards this clonotype: The junction departs from the called germline gene at one end, perhaps through a read error. This CDR3 is CASSVLAGGPRSNTGELLF. CDR3 coding DNA: TGTGCCAGCAGTGTACTAGCGGGAGGGCCCCGTTCGAACACCGGGGAGCTGTTATTT. The gene calls are TRBV4-3 and TRBJ2-2; the match to TRBD2 covers 13 bases. From germline, CDR1 is LGHNA and CDR2 YSLEER. CDR3 length equals 19 residues.

This clonotype was counted many times. The chain's CDR3 is CAISQFYNEQFF. The CDR3 DNA follows: TGTGCCATCAGTCAATTCTACAATGAGCAGTTCTTC. The chain carries TRBV10-3 and TRBJ2-1; D is uncertain. The CDR3 has 12 amino acids. CDR1 ENHRY and CDR2 SYGVKD come from the germline V gene. V lost 5 bases and J lost 3, with 5 bases in between.

This clonotype was detected a few times. The CDR3: CASSETGEVQPQHF. CDR3 nucleotides: TGTGCCAGCAGTGAAACCGGCGAGGTTCAGCCCCAGCATTTT. The rearrangement joins TRBV6-1 to TRBJ1-5, with unresolved D. Germline assignment: CDR1 MNHNS and CDR2 SASEGT. The CDR3 length is 14 residues. The V end was cut by 2 bases, the J end by 6 bases, with 11 bases between.

For this clonotype: At one end the junction does not follow the germline gene, possibly because of a read error. The chain uses TRBV11-3 and TRBJ2-5, with 12 bases lining up with TRBD2. This CDR3 is 16 amino acids long. Per germline, CDR1 SGHNT and CDR2 YENEEA. For the CDR3, the DNA is TGTGCCAGCGGCTTAGATGGACTAGCGGGATGGCTGACCCACTACTTC. It specifies CASGLDGLAGWLTHYF.

As regards this clonotype: Here the CDR3 omits its conserved ending phenylalanine or tryptophan, so a read error is the likely source. This chain links TRBV11-1 with TRBJ2-7; D is ambiguous. The CDR3 is 13 residues long. Germline V CDR1 and CDR2: SGHAT, FQDESV (reference sequence). Here the CDR3 DNA reads TGTGCCAACAGCTTATTATACCTCCGCGAGCAGTACTAC. It specifies CANSLLYLREQYY.

In its sample, this clonotype is medium-sized. CDR3 sequence (DNA): TGTGCCAGCAGTCTTCGGTTAGCGCCAGAGAAGACTTACGAGCAGTACTTC. The encoded protein is CASSLRLAPEKTYEQYF. V usage is TRBV6-2 or TRBV6-3 and J usage is TRBJ2-7, with D possibly being TRBD2 (5 bases). V shed 5 bases and J shed 4 bases, with 24 bases lying between them. CDR3 size: 17 residues. In germline, CDR1 is MNHEY, CDR2 SVGEGT.

This clonotype has just a few counts. At one end the junction does not follow the germline gene, possibly because of a read error. The CDR3 DNA is TGTGCCAGCAGTTTAGGAGGTACAGCTCTGAGCTCCTACGAGCAGTACTTC. Its protein product is CASSLGGTALSSYEQYF. V usage is TRBV11-2 and J usage is TRBJ2-7, with D possibly being TRBD2 (5 bases). CDR1 and CDR2 from the germline V gene are SGHAT and FQNNGV. The CDR3 spans 17 residues. The complete variable domain, with remaining parts taken from reference TRBV11-2 and TRBJ2-7, reads EAGVAQSPRYKIIEKRQSVAFWCNPISGHATLYWYQQILGQGPKLLIQFQNNGVVDDSQLPKDRFSAERLKGVDSTLKIQPAKLEDSAVYLCASSLGGTALSSYEQYFGPGTRLTVT.

The chain joins TRBV6-5 to TRBJ2-5, with D perhaps matching TRBD1 or TRBD2 (7 bases each). Germline assignment: CDR1 MNHEY and CDR2 SVGAGI. The CDR3 runs to 16 residues. Trimming removed 0 bases at V and 10 bases at J, with 21 bases between. CDR3: CASSYSLWAGGDDQYF. CDR3 DNA: TGTGCCAGCAGTTACTCACTCTGGGCAGGGGGGGACGACCAGTACTTC.

This clonotype was observed once. A read error is possible here, since a much larger clone lies one base away. V usage is TRBV6-1 and J usage is TRBJ2-1; TRBD2 matches 9 bases. The CDR3 is 15 residues long. Germline lookup yields CDR1 MNHNS and CDR2 SASEGT. Here the CDR3 DNA reads TGTGCCATCAGTGAGGGACTAGCTTCCTACAATGAGCAGTTCTTC. This codes for CAISEGLASYNEQFF.

To note about this clonotype: One base away lies a much larger clone, so this may be a sequencing read error. The rearrangement links TRBV29-1 to TRBJ1-4; a possible D gene is TRBD1 (5 bases). The CDR3 extends over 13 amino acids. Germline lookup yields CDR1 SQVTM and CDR2 ANQGSEA. The V and J ends lost 7 bases and 7 bases respectively, with 16 bases between them. The CDR3 region is CSAAGTPGEKLFF. DNA of the CDR3: TGCAGCGCTGCCGGGACCCCGGGTGAAAAACTGTTTTTT.

Only a few counts were recorded for this clonotype. The junction differs from germline at one of its ends, possibly a read error. This chain uses TRBV28 with TRBJ2-3; D is ambiguous. The CDR3 covers 13 residues. Per germline, CDR1 MDHEN and CDR2 SYDVKM. The CDR3 loop reads CASSFNSADTQCF. CDR3 DNA sequence: TGTGCCAGCAGTTTTAACAGCGCCGACACGCAGTGTTTT.